A single sample is the source of the 24 T cell receptor beta chains below, sequenced in a study of shared clonotypes between healthy human individuals. CD8 cells regarded as naive lacked CD45RO, were positively chosen for CCR7, and omitted terminally differentiated effector memory CD45RA+ cells. The data were produced by immunoSEQ multiplex PCR, yet TCRdb's version contains in-frame clones alone and is incomplete. The sample lists approximately 740,000 clones, over 90% seen once, with under 30% in the top ten. The sample was naive CD8+ T cells sorted from blood. The receptors were sampled from a man in his thirties or forties in good health.

This clone has only one observation. The CDR3 DNA follows: TGCAGCGTTGGAGGGAGAGCGGAGCGAACCTACAATGAGCAGTTCTTC. Amino acid sequence: CSVGGRAERTYNEQFF. The chain joins TRBV29-1 to TRBJ2-1; the D gene is possibly TRBD2 (5 bases). Germline V CDR1 and CDR2: SQVTM, ANQGSEA. CDR3 length equals 16 residues. With 4 bases removed from V and 2 bases from J, the gap between germline ends came to 18 bases.

To note about this clone: This same CDR3 is encoded by further DNA sequences in the sample. The V and J genes are TRBV10-1 and TRBJ2-1; D gene uncertain. Trimming left V 3 bases short and J 4 bases short, with 7 bases between. CDR1 is WNHNN, CDR2 SYGVQD, per germline (reference sequence). The CDR3 contains 13 residues. In DNA, the CDR3 is TGCGCCAGCAGTGACTTGTTATACAATGAGCAGTTCTTC. Protein product: CASSDLLYNEQFF.

Only one count was recorded for this clone. The genes are TRBV7-9 and TRBJ2-5; no definite D call. Germline values: CDR1 SEHNR, CDR2 FQNEAQ (reference sequence). V lost 0 bases and J lost 0, with 11 bases in between. The CDR3 is made up of 16 amino acids. The CDR3, as DNA: TGTGCCAGCAGCTTAGCCCCTCGGCAGTACCAAGAGACCCAGTACTTC. Protein sequence: CASSLAPRQYQETQYF.

The genes are TRBV4-3 and TRBJ2-2; possibly TRBD1 or TRBD2 for D (5 bases each). The V end lost 0 bases, the J end lost 4 bases, and 12 bases lay between the germline ends. Germline V lookup: CDR1 LGHNA, CDR2 YSLEER. The CDR3 loop spans 16 amino acids. The DNA for the CDR3 is TGCGCCAGCAGCCAAGATTGGGGGATCGGCACCGGGGAGCTGTTTTTT. Translating gives CASSQDWGIGTGELFF.

This chain links TRBV9 with TRBJ2-2; D possibly corresponds to TRBD2 (6 bases). This CDR3 contains 15 residues. Looked up from germline, CDR1 is SGDLS and CDR2 is YYNGEE. V lost 3 bases to trimming and J lost 5 bases, with 14 bases between them. The CDR3 sequence is CASSARAEGTGELFF. As DNA, the CDR3 is TGTGCCAGCAGCGCCCGAGCGGAGGGAACCGGGGAGCTGTTTTTT. Together with reference TRBV9 and TRBJ2-2, the CDR3 gives the full variable domain: DSGVTQTPKHLITATGQRVTLRCSPRSGDLSVYWYQQSLDQGLQFLIQYYNGEERAKGNILERFSAQQFPDLHSELNLSSLELGDSALYFCASSARAEGTGELFFGEGSRLTVL.

V and J are TRBV20-1 and TRBJ2-2; 9 bases map to TRBD1. V gave up 7 bases and J gave up 14 bases; unmatched junction bases: 8. From germline, CDR1 is DFQATT and CDR2 SNEGSKA (reference sequence). The CDR3 loop spans 11 amino acids. CDR3 protein: CSVTGTGHLFF. Written as DNA, the CDR3 is TGCAGTGTTACCGGGACAGGGCATCTGTTTTTT.

This rearrangement joins TRBV14 to TRBJ1-4; 8 bases fit TRBD1. J was trimmed by 7 bases and V by 3 bases; bases with no gene match: 7. In germline, CDR1 is SGHDN, CDR2 FVKESK. The CDR3 runs to 15 residues. CDR3 in DNA: TGTGCCAGCAGCCACGACAGGGGACAGAGTGAAAAACTGTTTTTT. Translation: CASSHDRGQSEKLFF.

This chain connects TRBV12-5 to TRBJ2-7, with 9 bases that match TRBD1. The CDR3 is made up of 18 amino acids. In germline, CDR1 is LGHNT, CDR2 FRNRAP. The junction had 14 bases not matched to a gene; V was cut back by 2 bases and J by 3 bases. The CDR3 region has the DNA TGTGCTAGTGGTTTGTATACAGGGGGCACGTCCTCCTACTACGAGCAGTACTTC. Protein: CASGLYTGGTSSYYEQYF.

The chain links TRBV19 to TRBJ2-5, with TRBD1 identical over 7 bases. V dropped 4 bases and J dropped 2; count of bases not matched to a gene: 1. The length of the CDR3 is 13 residues. Germline V lookup: CDR1 LNHDA, CDR2 SQIVND (reference sequence). CDR3 in DNA: TGTGCCAGTAGTAGGACAGGACAAGAGACCCAGTACTTC. Translated: CASSRTGQETQYF.

V is TRBV10-2 and J is TRBJ1-1; TRBD1 might be the D (5 bases). The germline V gene encodes CDR1 WSHSY and CDR2 SAAADI. This CDR3 spans 15 amino acids. With 8 bases removed from V and 0 bases from J, the gap between germline ends came to 16 bases. The CDR3 DNA is TGCGCCAGCGGTGGGGCGGAGGGACTGAACACTGAAGCTTTCTTT. This sequence encodes CASGGAEGLNTEAFF.

The rearrangement joins TRBV7-9 to TRBJ2-7, with D perhaps matching TRBD2 (6 bases). The CDR3 consists of 17 residues. Germline-derived CDR1 and CDR2 are SEHNR and FQNEAQ (reference sequence). V gave up 1 base and J gave up 4 bases, with 20 bases separating them. CDR3 coding DNA: TGTGCCAGCAGCTTAGTAGATGGGGGGATTAATTCGTACGAGCAGTACTTC. Amino acids: CASSLVDGGINSYEQYF.

This chain connects TRBV7-2 to TRBJ2-3; 10 bases are a match to TRBD2. This CDR3 region has 16 residues. Germline V lookup: CDR1 SGHTA, CDR2 FQGNSA. Trimming removed 2 bases from V and 5 bases from J; junction bases left unmatched: 7. In DNA, the CDR3 is TGTGCCAGCAGCTTATTAGCGGGAGGAGCCCTAGATACGCAGTATTTT. Translated: CASSLLAGGALDTQYF. Using reference TRBV7-2 and TRBJ2-3 for the parts outside the CDR3, the full variable domain is GAGVSQSPSNKVTEKGKDVELRCDPISGHTALYWYRQSLGQGLEFLIYFQGNSAPDKSGLPSDRFSAERTGGSVSTLTIQRTQQEDSAVYLCASSLLAGGALDTQYFGPGTRLTVL.

As to this clone: The sample contains more than one DNA sequence encoding this CDR3. This chain connects TRBV15 to TRBJ2-5, with D tentatively TRBD1 (7 bases). Germline V CDR1 and CDR2: LNHNV, YYDKDF (reference sequence). This CDR3 has 15 residues. The V gene lost 0 bases and the J gene lost 4 bases, with 12 bases spanning the gap. The CDR3 DNA follows: TGTGCCACCAGCAGAGAAGCAGGGGGGCTAGAGACCCAGTACTTC. Its protein product is CATSREAGGLETQYF.

This chain connects TRBV5-1 to TRBJ1-1; possible D gene TRBD1, 5 bases. The CDR3 covers 16 residues. V was clipped by 0 bases and J by 4 bases, with 16 bases between them. In germline, CDR1 is SGHRS, CDR2 YFSETQ. CDR3: CASSLGMRGRATEAFF. CDR3 sequence (DNA): TGCGCCAGCAGCTTGGGGATGAGGGGTAGGGCCACTGAAGCTTTCTTT. Combining the CDR3 with reference TRBV5-1 and TRBJ1-1 gives the whole variable domain KAGVTQTPRYLIKTRGQQVTLSCSPISGHRSVSWYQQTPGQGLQFLFEYFSETQRNKGNFPGRFSGRQFSNSRSEMNVSTLELGDSALYLCASSLGMRGRATEAFFGQGTRLTVV.

CDR3 protein: CASSLARYDEQFF. Written as DNA, the CDR3 is TGTGCCAGCAGCTTGGCCCGTTACGATGAGCAGTTCTTC. The chain couples TRBV5-5 to TRBJ2-1; D is uncertain. The CDR3 sequence is 13 residues long. The V gene lost 0 bases and the J gene lost 8 bases, with 9 bases spanning the gap. CDR1 is SGHKS and CDR2 is YYEKEE in the germline V gene (reference sequence). Filled out from reference TRBV5-5 and TRBJ2-1, the complete variable domain reads DAGVTQSPTHLIKTRGQQVTLRCSPISGHKSVSWYQQVLGQGPQFIFQYYEKEERGRGNFPDRFSARQFPNYSSELNVNALLLGDSALYLCASSLARYDEQFFGPGTRLTVL.

J is TRBJ1-5 and V is TRBV5-5, with D possibly being TRBD1 (6 bases). This CDR3 region has 17 residues. Germline V gene sequence: CDR1 SGHKS, CDR2 YYEKEE (reference sequence). Trimming pared 2 bases from V and 5 bases from J, leaving 20 bases between. The CDR3 region is CASSLFRDQGRHQPQHF. Here the CDR3 DNA reads TGTGCCAGCAGCTTATTCCGGGACCAGGGGCGACATCAGCCCCAGCATTTT.

CDR3: CASTGGGASYEQYF. The CDR3, as DNA: TGTGCCAGCACGGGGGGAGGGGCCTCCTACGAGCAGTACTTC. V is TRBV2 and J is TRBJ2-7; TRBD2 matches at 7 bases. Germline assignment: CDR1 SNHLY and CDR2 FYNNEI. The V segment lost 7 bases and the J segment 0 bases; nucleotides outside the gene matches: 6. CDR3 length equals 14 residues.

This chain connects TRBV10-2 to TRBJ2-2; 8 nucleotides line up with TRBD1. Trimming took 6 bases from V and 6 from J; bases not matched to a gene: 3. Germline-derived CDR1 and CDR2 are WSHSY and SAAADI. The CDR3 spans 13 residues. The CDR3 region has the DNA TGCGCCAGCAGACAACAGGGGGCCGGGGAGCTGTTTTTT. Protein: CASRQQGAGELFF.

The gene calls are TRBV10-1 and TRBJ2-1, with D unresolved. Germline CDR1 WNHNN, CDR2 SYGVQD (reference sequence). Trimming pared 9 bases from V and 10 bases from J, leaving 13 bases between. The CDR3 extends over 11 amino acids. The CDR3 sequence: CARRPMGEQFF. The CDR3 DNA reads as TGCGCCAGACGCCCTATGGGAGAGCAGTTCTTC.

The V call is TRBV28, the J call TRBJ2-1; tentatively, D is TRBD2 (6 bases). The CDR3 totals 13 residues. V lost 7 bases and J 4 bases, leaving 11 bases between the germline ends. CDR1 is MDHEN and CDR2 is SYDVKM in the germline V gene. The CDR3 sequence is CASTEGTYNEQFF. As DNA, the CDR3 is TGTGCCAGCACTGAGGGGACTTACAATGAGCAGTTCTTC.

Regarding this clone: This sample includes further DNA sequences coding for the same CDR3. The chain links TRBV30 to TRBJ2-7; D not certain. Germline CDR1 and CDR2: GTSNPN and SVGIG (reference sequence). CDR3 length equals 12 residues. V lost 2 bases to trimming and J lost 0 bases, with 5 bases between them. The chain's CDR3 is CAWSSVSYEQYF. The CDR3 DNA sequence: TGTGCCTGGAGTTCAGTCTCCTACGAGCAGTACTTC.

V is TRBV7-2 and J is TRBJ1-2; D uncertain. Germline V gene sequence: CDR1 SGHTA, CDR2 FQGNSA. V was clipped by 2 bases and J by 0 bases, with 10 bases between them. The CDR3 is 15 residues long. Here the CDR3 DNA reads TGTGCCAGCAGCTTATTCACGGGAGCTAACTATGGCTACACCTTC. It yields the protein CASSLFTGANYGYTF.

The rearrangement links TRBV25-1 to TRBJ2-5; tentatively, D is TRBD1 (5 bases). This CDR3 is built from 12 residues. Germline V gene data show CDR1 as MGHDK and CDR2 as SYGVNS. V was cut by 6 bases and J by 1 base, with 6 bases left in between. In DNA, the CDR3 is TGTGCCAGCAGGACAGCCCAAGAGACCCAGTACTTC. Translation: CASRTAQETQYF. The complete variable domain, with remaining parts taken from reference TRBV25-1 and TRBJ2-5, reads EADIYQTPRYLVIGTGKKITLECSQTMGHDKMYWYQQDPGMELHLIHYSYGVNSTEKGDLSSESTVSRIRTEHFPLTLESARPSHTSQYLCASRTAQETQYFGPGTRLLVL.

The chain carries TRBV7-8 and TRBJ2-7; tentative D call: TRBD1 (6 bases). The CDR3 spans 17 residues. Trimming left V 4 bases short and J 2 bases short, with 21 bases between. The V gene's germline CDR1 is SGHVS and CDR2 FQNEAQ. CDR3 in amino acids: CASSYRDNQPNPYEQYF. CDR3 coding DNA: TGTGCCAGCAGCTACCGGGACAATCAGCCGAACCCCTACGAGCAGTACTTC.